Following are 5 T cell receptor beta chains from one sample sequenced in a study of shared clonotypes between healthy human individuals. Produced via immunoSEQ multiplex PCR; TCRdb's table is partial and in-frame only. The sample records over a million clones, about 80% being singletons. Sequenced input: memory CD4+ T cells from PBMCs. Subset reported: CD45RA-negative fraction. The receptors were gathered from a man younger than 30 in good health. Some clones in this sample may be carry-over from other donors' samples.

The V gene is TRBV7-3, the J gene TRBJ2-1; D might be TRBD2 (5 bases). With 2 bases removed from V and 0 bases from J, the gap between germline ends came to 11 bases. This CDR3 is built from 16 residues. From germline, CDR1 is SGHTA and CDR2 FQGTGA. CDR3 sequence: CASSLLGGFSYNEQFF. For the CDR3, the DNA is TGTGCCAGCAGCTTATTGGGCGGGTTCTCCTACAATGAGCAGTTCTTC.

This rearrangement joins TRBV7-9 to TRBJ2-7, with 8 bases fitting TRBD2. The V gene end was trimmed by 4 bases and the J gene end by 3 bases; junction bases not matched to a gene: 8. This CDR3 spans 15 amino acids. Germline V gene lookup returns CDR1 SEHNR and CDR2 FQNEAQ (reference sequence). CDR3 sequence: CASSSFPAGVYEQYF. The CDR3 DNA sequence: TGTGCCAGCAGCTCGTTCCCAGCGGGAGTCTACGAGCAGTACTTC.

The chain couples TRBV15 to TRBJ1-5, with 8 bases identical to TRBD1. The length of the CDR3 is 16 residues. V shed 0 bases, J shed 7 bases, and the junction held 8 bases outside the gene matches. Per the germline V gene, CDR1 is LNHNV and CDR2 is YYDKDF (reference sequence). CDR3 sequence (DNA): TGTGCCACCAGCAGAGAGGGGCAGGGGGCTCGCCAGCCCCAGCATTTT. It codes for CATSREGQGARQPQHF. The variable domain in full, completed from reference TRBV15 and TRBJ1-5, reads DAMVIQNPRYQVTQFGKPVTLSCSQTLNHNVMYWYQQKSSQAPKLLFHYYDKDFNNEADTPDNFQSRRPNTSFCFLDIRSPGLGDTAMYLCATSREGQGARQPQHFGDGTRLSIL.

The rearrangement links TRBV9 to TRBJ2-6, with TRBD1 matching over 7 bases. V dropped 4 bases and J dropped 2; count of bases not matched to a gene: 6. CDR3 length: 16 amino acids. Germline assignment: CDR1 SGDLS and CDR2 YYNGEE. The CDR3 DNA follows: TGTGCCAGCAGCCCCGAAGGGACAGCTGGGGCCAACGTCCTGACTTTC. Its protein product is CASSPEGTAGANVLTF.

This clone was observed a few times. The chain has TRBV19 and TRBJ1-1; maybe TRBD1 (5 bases). This CDR3 spans 15 amino acids. The V gene lost 6 bases and the J gene lost 1 base, with 15 bases spanning the gap. The germline V gene has CDR1 LNHDA and CDR2 SQIVND (reference sequence). The CDR3 nucleotides are TGTGCCAGTAGAAGGACAATTGGGGCGAACACTGAAGCTTTCTTT. Translated: CASRRTIGANTEAFF.